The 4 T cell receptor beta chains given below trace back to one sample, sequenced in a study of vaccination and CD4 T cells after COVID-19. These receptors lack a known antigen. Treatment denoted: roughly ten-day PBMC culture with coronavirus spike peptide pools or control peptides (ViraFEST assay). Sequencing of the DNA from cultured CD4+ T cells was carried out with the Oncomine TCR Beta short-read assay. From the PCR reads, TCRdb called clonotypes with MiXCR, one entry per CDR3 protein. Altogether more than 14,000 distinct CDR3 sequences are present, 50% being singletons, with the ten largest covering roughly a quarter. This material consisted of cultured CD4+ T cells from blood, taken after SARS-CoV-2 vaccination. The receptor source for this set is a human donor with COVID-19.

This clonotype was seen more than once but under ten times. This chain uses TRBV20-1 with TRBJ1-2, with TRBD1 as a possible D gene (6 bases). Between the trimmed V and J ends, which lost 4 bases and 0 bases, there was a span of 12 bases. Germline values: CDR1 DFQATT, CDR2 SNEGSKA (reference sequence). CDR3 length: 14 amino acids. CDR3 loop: CSATGQSPNYGYTF. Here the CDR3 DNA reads TGCAGTGCTACCGGACAGAGCCCTAACTATGGCTACACCTTC.

DNA of the CDR3: TGTGCCAGCACCCCACAGGGGGCTGGCTATGAGCAGTTCTTC. It translates to CASTPQGAGYEQFF. This chain links TRBV5-4 with TRBJ2-1; TRBD1 agrees at 9 bases. The CDR3 spans 14 residues. V shed 6 bases, J shed 8 bases, and the junction held 9 bases outside the gene matches. Germline V CDR1 and CDR2: SGHNT, YYREEE (reference sequence).

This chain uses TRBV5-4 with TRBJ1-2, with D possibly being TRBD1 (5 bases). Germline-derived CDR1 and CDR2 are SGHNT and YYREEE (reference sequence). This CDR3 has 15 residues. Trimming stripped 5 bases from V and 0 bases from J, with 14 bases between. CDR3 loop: CASSSQGTANYGYTF. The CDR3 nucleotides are TGTGCCAGCAGTTCCCAGGGAACCGCTAACTATGGCTACACCTTC.

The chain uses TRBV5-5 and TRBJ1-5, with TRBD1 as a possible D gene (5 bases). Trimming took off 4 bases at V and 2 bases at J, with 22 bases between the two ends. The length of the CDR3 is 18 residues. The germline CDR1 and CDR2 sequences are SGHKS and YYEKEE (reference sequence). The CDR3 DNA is TGTGCCAGCAGCGGAATAATGCAGGGAGGTTCGGGCAATCAGCCCCAGCATTTT. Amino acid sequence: CASSGIMQGGSGNQPQHF.